Below are 25 T cell receptor beta chains sequenced from a single sample in a study of blood T cell repertoires in COVID-19. This table comes from immunoSEQ multiplex PCR, and its TCRdb copy is limited to in-frame clones, with some not included. There are some 51,000 clones in the sample; just over 90% occur only once, and roughly 6.4% lies in the top ten. The sequenced material came from peripheral blood. These receptors all come from a middle-aged man with acute or convalescent COVID-19.

This sequence joins TRBV6-2 or TRBV6-3 and TRBJ2-1; the match to TRBD2 covers 14 bases. Trimming took 4 bases from V and 4 from J; bases not matched to a gene: 6. Germline V CDR1 and CDR2: MNHEY, SVGEGT. The CDR3 has 17 residues. The CDR3 region is CASSSRLAGGPYNEQFF. The CDR3 nucleotides read TGTGCCAGCAGTTCTAGACTAGCGGGAGGGCCGTACAATGAGCAGTTCTTC.

This chain links TRBV24-1 with TRBJ2-3, with TRBD1 as a possible D gene (6 bases). Trimming took 4 bases from V and 1 from J, leaving 11 bases between them. The CDR3 contains 15 residues. Per the germline V gene, CDR1 is KGHDR and CDR2 is SFDVKD. This chain's CDR3 is CATSDPRTGTDTQYF. The CDR3 nucleotides are TGTGCCACCAGTGACCCCCGGACAGGCACAGATACGCAGTATTTT.

The rearrangement links TRBV19 to TRBJ2-2; 8 bases fit TRBD1. With V trimmed by 7 bases and J by 3 bases, 10 bases remained unmatched. This CDR3 is 16 amino acids long. Germline values: CDR1 LNHDA, CDR2 SQIVND (reference sequence). The CDR3 loop is CASKEDRARDTGELFF. The CDR3, as DNA: TGTGCCAGTAAAGAGGACAGGGCGCGGGACACCGGGGAGCTGTTTTTT.

The chain carries TRBV9 and TRBJ1-3; 8 nucleotides match TRBD1. Trimming removed 3 bases from V and 1 base from J; junction bases left unmatched: 3. Germline V gene sequence: CDR1 SGDLS, CDR2 YYNGEE. CDR3 length: 15 residues. CDR3 region: CASSGRTGSGNTIYF. The CDR3 nucleotides are TGTGCCAGCAGCGGACGGACAGGGTCTGGAAACACCATATATTTT. Drawing the rest from reference TRBV9 and TRBJ1-3, the complete variable domain is DSGVTQTPKHLITATGQRVTLRCSPRSGDLSVYWYQQSLDQGLQFLIQYYNGEERAKGNILERFSAQQFPDLHSELNLSSLELGDSALYFCASSGRTGSGNTIYFGEGSWLTVV.

The chain couples TRBV6-5 to TRBJ1-3, with D unresolved. The CDR3 covers 13 residues. From germline, CDR1 is MNHEY and CDR2 SVGAGI. V lost 8 bases and J lost 5, with 13 bases in between. As DNA, the CDR3 is TGTGCCAGCCCTAGTTGGCAAAGAAACACCATATATTTT. It codes for CASPSWQRNTIYF.

The chain combines TRBV15 with TRBJ1-2; possibly TRBD1 for D (6 bases). CDR3 size: 17 residues. Between the trimmed V and J ends, which lost 0 bases and 1 base, there was a span of 15 bases. The germline V gene has CDR1 LNHNV and CDR2 YYDKDF (reference sequence). DNA for the CDR3: TGTGCCACCAGCAGAGATGGCAGGGGCTTGAGTAACTATGGCTACACCTTC. This gives the protein CATSRDGRGLSNYGYTF.

This chain uses TRBV28 with TRBJ2-3; D not certain. The CDR3 has 14 amino acids. Deletions cut 1 base from V and 9 bases from J, with 14 bases between. Looked up from germline, CDR1 is MDHEN and CDR2 is SYDVKM. Here the CDR3 reads CASSLSNSWRTQYF. DNA of the CDR3: TGTGCCAGCAGTTTATCCAATAGCTGGAGAACGCAGTATTTT.

CDR3 protein: CASSFSGTSGHPYNEQFF. The CDR3 DNA reads as TGCGCCAGCAGCTTTAGCGGGACTAGCGGACATCCCTACAATGAGCAGTTCTTC. The chain carries TRBV5-1 and TRBJ2-1; 11 bases are a match to TRBD2. This CDR3 spans 18 amino acids. The junction had 9 bases not matched to a gene; V was cut back by 2 bases and J by 2 bases. The V gene's germline CDR1 is SGHRS and CDR2 YFSETQ.

The J gene is TRBJ2-7, the V gene TRBV11-2, with 10 bases matching TRBD2. J gave up 2 bases and V 2 bases, and 3 bases lay outside the gene matches. CDR1 is SGHAT and CDR2 is FQNNGV in the germline V gene. CDR3 size: 15 residues. CDR3: CASSLPGLATYEQYF. The CDR3 DNA is TGTGCCAGCAGCTTACCGGGACTAGCGACCTACGAGCAGTACTTC.

The chain links TRBV5-4 to TRBJ2-5; 9 nucleotides align to TRBD1. V shed 4 bases and J 4 bases; nucleotides not matched to a gene: 5. The CDR3 length is 14 residues. Germline V lookup: CDR1 SGHNT, CDR2 YYREEE (reference sequence). The chain's CDR3 is CASSEGQGGETQYF. CDR3 sequence (DNA): TGTGCCAGCAGCGAGGGACAGGGAGGAGAGACCCAGTACTTC.

V gene TRBV9 combines with J gene TRBJ2-3; possible D gene TRBD2, 5 bases. The CDR3 extends over 15 amino acids. V gave up 2 bases and J gave up 0 bases, with 10 bases separating them. In germline, CDR1 is SGDLS, CDR2 YYNGEE. The CDR3 DNA sequence: TGTGCCAGCAGCGTGGCTAGCATAAGCACAGATACGCAGTATTTT. This sequence encodes CASSVASISTDTQYF.

The V gene is TRBV5-1, the J gene TRBJ1-2; 9 bases line up with TRBD1. The germline V gene has CDR1 SGHRS and CDR2 YFSETQ. The CDR3 is 13 amino acids. J lost 5 bases, V lost 4 bases, and 3 bases had no gene match. CDR3 sequence: CASSRDREYGYTF. CDR3 nucleotides: TGCGCCAGCAGCAGGGACAGGGAGTATGGCTACACCTTC.

The J gene is TRBJ1-5, the V gene TRBV7-2; D is undetermined. V was cut by 2 bases and J by 3 bases, with 5 bases left in between. Germline CDR1 reads SGHTA; CDR2 reads FQGNSA. The CDR3 sequence is 13 residues long. CDR3 amino acids: CASSLSVNQPQHF. The CDR3, as DNA: TGTGCCAGCAGCTTAAGCGTCAATCAGCCCCAGCATTTT.

This clone was seen a few times. The rearrangement links TRBV2 to TRBJ1-1; 9 nucleotides agree with TRBD1. The CDR3 loop spans 14 amino acids. Germline V lookup: CDR1 SNHLY, CDR2 FYNNEI. Trimming took 5 bases from V and 4 from J; bases not matched to a gene: 5. CDR3 loop: CASSRDRVGTEAFF. CDR3 in DNA: TGTGCCAGCAGTCGGGACAGGGTGGGCACTGAAGCTTTCTTT.

The chain joins TRBV18 to TRBJ2-1; 9 nucleotides match TRBD2. There are 16 residues in the CDR3. The V gene end was trimmed by 0 bases and the J gene end by 6 bases; junction bases not matched to a gene: 6. Germline V gene data show CDR1 as KGHSH and CDR2 as LQKENI. Here the CDR3 reads CASSPPAGGLGNEQFF. The CDR3 DNA is TGTGCCAGCTCACCACCCGCGGGAGGGCTCGGCAATGAGCAGTTCTTC.

This chain uses TRBV7-3 with TRBJ2-3; D unclear. Germline CDR1 SGHTA, CDR2 FQGTGA. V was cut by 5 bases and J by 0 bases, with 3 bases left in between. This CDR3 comprises 12 residues. The CDR3 reads CASSPSTDTQYF. The CDR3, as DNA: TGTGCCAGCAGCCCTAGCACAGATACGCAGTATTTT.

The chain couples TRBV5-1 to TRBJ1-4, with a weak D call TRBD1 (5 bases). Trimming stripped 4 bases from V and 4 bases from J, with 11 bases between. The germline CDR1 and CDR2 sequences are SGHRS and YFSETQ. CDR3 length: 14 residues. The CDR3 DNA sequence: TGCGCCAGCAGCGCGGGGCCAGTTAATGAAAAACTGTTTTTT. It translates to CASSAGPVNEKLFF.

The chain joins TRBV6-5 to TRBJ1-6, with 10 bases that match TRBD1. Trimming at V came to 6 bases and at J to 9 bases, leaving 5 bases not matched to a gene. Germline CDR1 MNHEY, CDR2 SVGAGI. The CDR3 sequence is 14 residues long. The CDR3 DNA is TGTGCCAGCAGGGGACAGGGGAGCGGTTCACCCCTCCACTTT. As protein: CASRGQGSGSPLHF.

The CDR3 sequence is CASSPRLAGTYNEQFF. CDR3 DNA sequence: TGTGCCAGCAGCCCTCGACTAGCGGGAACCTACAATGAGCAGTTCTTC. V gene TRBV5-6 combines with J gene TRBJ2-1; 11 bases are shared with TRBD2. This CDR3 has 16 residues. V dropped 4 bases and J dropped 2; count of bases not matched to a gene: 5. CDR1 and CDR2 from the germline V gene are SGHDT and YYEEEE. The full variable domain, completed using reference TRBV5-6 and TRBJ2-1, is DAGVTQSPTHLIKTRGQQVTLRCSPKSGHDTVSWYQQALGQGPQFIFQYYEEEERQRGNFPDRFSGHQFPNYSSELNVNALLLGDSALYLCASSPRLAGTYNEQFFGPGTRLTVL.

The V and J genes are TRBV2 and TRBJ2-7; no definite D call. CDR1 and CDR2 from the germline V gene are SNHLY and FYNNEI. This CDR3 region has 12 residues. Trimming left V 1 base short and J 4 bases short, with 5 bases between. The CDR3 protein is CASSEEEYEQYF. DNA for the CDR3: TGTGCCAGCAGTGAAGAGGAGTACGAGCAGTACTTC.

The chain couples TRBV5-8 to TRBJ1-4; D is unclear. The germline V gene encodes CDR1 SGHTS and CDR2 YDEGEE. Trimming shortened V by 7 bases and J by 0 bases, and 7 bases separated the two germline ends. The CDR3 is made up of 13 amino acids. The CDR3 spells CASGQSTNEKLFF. In DNA form, the CDR3 reads TGTGCCAGCGGCCAGTCAACTAATGAAAAACTGTTTTTT.

This rearrangement joins TRBV19 to TRBJ1-2; possible D gene TRBD1, 6 bases. V lost 3 bases and J 4 bases, leaving 24 bases between the germline ends. The CDR3 spans 18 residues. Germline values: CDR1 LNHDA, CDR2 SQIVND (reference sequence). CDR3 sequence (DNA): TGTGCCAGTAGTATTTTCAGGGGCCGAACCGCCTTGGGCTATGGCTACACCTTC. Protein sequence: CASSIFRGRTALGYGYTF.

The chain couples TRBV20-1 to TRBJ1-2; unclear D gene. The CDR3 has 14 residues. Trimming pared 3 bases from V and 5 bases from J, leaving 16 bases between. The germline gives CDR1 DFQATT, CDR2 SNEGSKA (reference sequence). This CDR3 is CSASSAWSEYGYTF. CDR3 bases: TGCAGTGCTAGTAGTGCTTGGTCCGAGTATGGCTACACCTTC.

The gene calls are TRBV5-1 and TRBJ1-1; the match to TRBD1 covers 10 bases. CDR1 SGHRS and CDR2 YFSETQ come from the germline V gene. There are 14 residues in the CDR3. The ends lost 4 bases at V and 3 bases at J; junction bases unmatched: 3. CDR3 DNA: TGCGCCAGCAGCCGACAGGGGGCGGACACTGAAGCTTTCTTT. This translates into CASSRQGADTEAFF. Drawing the rest from reference TRBV5-1 and TRBJ1-1, the complete variable domain is KAGVTQTPRYLIKTRGQQVTLSCSPISGHRSVSWYQQTPGQGLQFLFEYFSETQRNKGNFPGRFSGRQFSNSRSEMNVSTLELGDSALYLCASSRQGADTEAFFGQGTRLTVV.

The chain employs TRBV5-4 and TRBJ2-3; 7 bases align to TRBD1. Germline V lookup: CDR1 SGHNT, CDR2 YYREEE (reference sequence). V trimming: 7 bases; J trimming: 0 bases; junction bases outside the gene matches: 8. The CDR3 has 15 amino acids. The CDR3 sequence: CASLDRASSTDTQYF. The CDR3 nucleotides read TGTGCCAGCCTTGACAGGGCCTCTAGCACAGATACGCAGTATTTT.